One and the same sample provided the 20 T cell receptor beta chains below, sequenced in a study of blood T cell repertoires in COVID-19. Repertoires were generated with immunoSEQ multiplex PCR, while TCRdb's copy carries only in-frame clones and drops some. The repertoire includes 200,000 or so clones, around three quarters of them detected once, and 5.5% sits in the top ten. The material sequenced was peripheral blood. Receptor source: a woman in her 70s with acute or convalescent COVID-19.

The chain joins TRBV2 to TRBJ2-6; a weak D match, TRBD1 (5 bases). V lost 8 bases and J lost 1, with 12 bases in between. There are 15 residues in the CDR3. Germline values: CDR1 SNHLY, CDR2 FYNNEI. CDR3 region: CASGPQGSGANVLTF. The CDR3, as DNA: TGTGCCAGCGGTCCTCAGGGATCTGGGGCCAACGTCCTGACTTTC.

This CDR3 reads CASSSPGTDTQYF. The CDR3 nucleotides read TGTGCCAGCAGTTCACCCGGGACAGATACGCAGTATTTT. This chain joins TRBV28 and TRBJ2-3; D is unresolved. The CDR3 covers 13 residues. Germline V gene data show CDR1 as MDHEN and CDR2 as SYDVKM. Trimming pared 4 bases from V and 3 bases from J, leaving 8 bases between.

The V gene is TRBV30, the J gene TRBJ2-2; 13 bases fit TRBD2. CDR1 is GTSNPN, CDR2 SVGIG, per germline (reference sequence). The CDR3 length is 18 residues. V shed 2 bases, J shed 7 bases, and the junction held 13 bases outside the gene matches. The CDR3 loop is CAWSNTQLAGGPDGELFF. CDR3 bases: TGTGCCTGGAGTAATACACAACTAGCGGGAGGGCCTGACGGGGAGCTGTTTTTT.

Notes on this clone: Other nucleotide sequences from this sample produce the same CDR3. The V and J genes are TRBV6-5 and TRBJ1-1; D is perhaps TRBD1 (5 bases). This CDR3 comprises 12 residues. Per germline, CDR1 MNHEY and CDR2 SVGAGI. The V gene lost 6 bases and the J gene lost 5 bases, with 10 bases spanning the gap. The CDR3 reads CASSRGGTEAFF. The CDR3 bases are TGTGCCAGCAGCCGTGGGGGGACTGAAGCTTTCTTT.

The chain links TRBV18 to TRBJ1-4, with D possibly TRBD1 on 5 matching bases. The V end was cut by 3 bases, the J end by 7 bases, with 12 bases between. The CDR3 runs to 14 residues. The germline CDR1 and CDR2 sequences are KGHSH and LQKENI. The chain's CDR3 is CASSPDRMGEKLFF. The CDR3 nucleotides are TGTGCCAGCTCACCCGACAGAATGGGTGAAAAACTGTTTTTT.

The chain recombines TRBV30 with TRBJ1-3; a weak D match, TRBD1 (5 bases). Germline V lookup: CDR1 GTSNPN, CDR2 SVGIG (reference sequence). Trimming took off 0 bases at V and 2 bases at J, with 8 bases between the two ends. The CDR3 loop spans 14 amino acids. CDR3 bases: TGTGCCTGGAGTGTACGGGGGACTGGAAACACCATATATTTT. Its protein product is CAWSVRGTGNTIYF.

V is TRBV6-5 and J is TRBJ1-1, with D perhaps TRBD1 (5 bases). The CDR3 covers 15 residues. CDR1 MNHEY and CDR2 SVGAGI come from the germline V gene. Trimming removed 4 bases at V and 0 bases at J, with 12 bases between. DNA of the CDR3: TGTGCCAGCAGTTCCCCAGACAGCTTGAACACTGAAGCTTTCTTT. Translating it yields CASSSPDSLNTEAFF.

CDR3 DNA: TGTGCCAGCGGGAGGGCGTACGAGCAGTACTTC. Its translation is CASGRAYEQYF. V and J are TRBV6-6 and TRBJ2-7, with TRBD2 matching over 7 bases. J gave up 4 bases and V 8 bases, and 2 bases lay outside the gene matches. Germline CDR1 MNHNY, CDR2 SVGAGI (reference sequence). The CDR3 loop spans 11 amino acids.

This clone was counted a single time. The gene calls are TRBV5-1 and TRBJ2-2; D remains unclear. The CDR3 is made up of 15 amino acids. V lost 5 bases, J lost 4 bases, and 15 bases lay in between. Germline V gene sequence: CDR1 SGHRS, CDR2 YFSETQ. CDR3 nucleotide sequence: TGCGCCAGCAGTGCGTTCGTGTCGAGCACCGGGGAGCTGTTTTTT. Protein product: CASSAFVSSTGELFF.

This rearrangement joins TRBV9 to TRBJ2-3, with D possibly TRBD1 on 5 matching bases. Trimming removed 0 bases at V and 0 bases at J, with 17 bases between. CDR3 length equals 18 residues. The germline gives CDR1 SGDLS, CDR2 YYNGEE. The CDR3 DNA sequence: TGTGCCAGCAGCGTAGGCCCCTGGGTGACAGCTAGCACAGATACGCAGTATTTT. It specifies CASSVGPWVTASTDTQYF.

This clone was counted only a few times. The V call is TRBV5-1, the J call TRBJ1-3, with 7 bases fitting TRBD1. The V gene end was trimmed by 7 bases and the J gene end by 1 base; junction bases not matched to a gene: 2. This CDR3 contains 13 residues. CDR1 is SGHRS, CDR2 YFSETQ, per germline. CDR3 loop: CASAQGSGNTIYF. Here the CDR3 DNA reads TGCGCCAGCGCACAGGGGTCTGGAAACACCATATATTTT.

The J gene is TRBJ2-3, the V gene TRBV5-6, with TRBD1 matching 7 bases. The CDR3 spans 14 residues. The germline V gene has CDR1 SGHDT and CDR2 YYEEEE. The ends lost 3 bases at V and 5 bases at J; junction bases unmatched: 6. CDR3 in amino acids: CASSSKTGIDTQYF. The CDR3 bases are TGTGCCAGCAGCTCGAAGACAGGGATAGATACGCAGTATTTT.

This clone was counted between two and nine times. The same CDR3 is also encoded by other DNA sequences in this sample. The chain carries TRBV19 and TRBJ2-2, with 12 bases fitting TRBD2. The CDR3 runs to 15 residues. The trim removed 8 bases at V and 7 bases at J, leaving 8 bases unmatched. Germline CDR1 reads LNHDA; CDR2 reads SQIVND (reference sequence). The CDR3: CASRLAGGPVGELFF. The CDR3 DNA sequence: TGTGCCAGTCGGCTAGCGGGAGGGCCCGTCGGGGAGCTGTTTTTT.

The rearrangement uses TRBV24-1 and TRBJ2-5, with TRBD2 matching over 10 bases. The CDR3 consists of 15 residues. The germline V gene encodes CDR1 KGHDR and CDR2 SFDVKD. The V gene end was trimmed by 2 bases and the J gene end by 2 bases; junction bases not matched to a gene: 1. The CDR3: CATSDWTSGQETQYF. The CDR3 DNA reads TGTGCCACCAGTGATTGGACTAGCGGACAAGAGACCCAGTACTTC.

The CDR3 DNA sequence: TGCGCCAGCAGCCGACTAGCGGACTACAATGAGCAGTTCTTC. It is translated as CASSRLADYNEQFF. V gene TRBV5-1 combines with J gene TRBJ2-1; 9 bases are a match to TRBD2. The CDR3 spans 14 residues. The ends lost 4 bases at V and 3 bases at J; junction bases unmatched: 2. CDR1 is SGHRS and CDR2 is YFSETQ in the germline V gene.

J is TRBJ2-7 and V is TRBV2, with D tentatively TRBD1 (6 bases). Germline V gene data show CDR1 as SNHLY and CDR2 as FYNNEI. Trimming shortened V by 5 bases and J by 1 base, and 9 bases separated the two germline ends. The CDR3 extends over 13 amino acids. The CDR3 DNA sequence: TGTGCCAGCAGTCGGGACACATCCTACGAGCAGTACTTC. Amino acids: CASSRDTSYEQYF. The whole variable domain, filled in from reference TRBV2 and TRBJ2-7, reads EPEVTQTPSHQVTQMGQEVILRCVPISNHLYFYWYRQILGQKVEFLVSFYNNEISEKSEIFDDQFSVERPDGSNFTLKIRSTKLEDSAMYFCASSRDTSYEQYFGPGTRLTVT.

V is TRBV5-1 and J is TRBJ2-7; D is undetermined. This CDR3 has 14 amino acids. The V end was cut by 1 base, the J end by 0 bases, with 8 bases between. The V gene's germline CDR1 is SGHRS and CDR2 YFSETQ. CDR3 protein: CASSLTVGSYEQYF. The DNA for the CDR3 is TGCGCCAGCAGCTTGACGGTCGGCTCCTACGAGCAGTACTTC.

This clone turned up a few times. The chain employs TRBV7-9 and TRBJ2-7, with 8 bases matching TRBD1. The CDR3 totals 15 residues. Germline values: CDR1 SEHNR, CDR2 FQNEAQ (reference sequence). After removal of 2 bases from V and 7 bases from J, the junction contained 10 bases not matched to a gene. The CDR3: CASSLIQGGYQEQYF. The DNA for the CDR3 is TGTGCCAGCAGCTTAATACAGGGGGGCTATCAGGAGCAGTACTTC. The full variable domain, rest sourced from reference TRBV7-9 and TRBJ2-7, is DTGVSQNPRHKITKRGQNVTFRCDPISEHNRLYWYRQTLGQGPEFLTYFQNEAQLEKSRLLSDRFSAERPKGSFSTLEIQRTEQGDSAMYLCASSLIQGGYQEQYFGPGTRLTVT.

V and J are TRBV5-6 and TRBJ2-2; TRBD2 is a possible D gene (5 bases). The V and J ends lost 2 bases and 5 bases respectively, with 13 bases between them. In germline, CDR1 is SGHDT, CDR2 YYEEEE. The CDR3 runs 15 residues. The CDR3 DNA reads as TGTGCCAGCAGCTTCGTTGGAAGAGGGACCGGGGAGCTGTTTTTT. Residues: CASSFVGRGTGELFF.

Here the CDR3 DNA reads TGTGCCAGTAGTATACCAGGGATTGAGGCTAACTATGGCTACACCTTC. Translated, it gives CASSIPGIEANYGYTF. V gene TRBV19 combines with J gene TRBJ1-2, with D perhaps matching TRBD1 (5 bases). The CDR3 covers 16 residues. Germline CDR1 is LNHDA and CDR2 is SQIVND (reference sequence). Trimming cost V 2 bases and J 0 bases, with 13 bases left between them.